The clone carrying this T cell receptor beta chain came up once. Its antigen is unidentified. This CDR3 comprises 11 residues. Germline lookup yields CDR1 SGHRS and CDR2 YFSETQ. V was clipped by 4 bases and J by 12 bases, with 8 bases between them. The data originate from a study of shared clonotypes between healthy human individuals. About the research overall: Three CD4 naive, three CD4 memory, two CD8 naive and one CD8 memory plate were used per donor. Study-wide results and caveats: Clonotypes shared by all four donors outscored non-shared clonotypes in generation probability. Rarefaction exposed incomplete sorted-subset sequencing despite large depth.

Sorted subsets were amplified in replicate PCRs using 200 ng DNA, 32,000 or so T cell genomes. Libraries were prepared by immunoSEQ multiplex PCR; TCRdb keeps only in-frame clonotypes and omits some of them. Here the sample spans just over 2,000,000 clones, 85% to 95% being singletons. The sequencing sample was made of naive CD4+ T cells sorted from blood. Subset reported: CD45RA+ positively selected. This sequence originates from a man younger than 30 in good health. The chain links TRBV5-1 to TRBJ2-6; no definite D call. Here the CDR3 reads CASSGPSVLTF. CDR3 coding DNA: TGCGCCAGCAGCGGGCCCAGCGTCCTGACTTTC.